This TCR beta chain was sequenced during a study of T cells in Graves' hyperthyroidism and ophthalmopathy. Whole-study context: At the time of initial diagnosis and before any treatment, peripheral blood was collected. Study results and limitations: Blood also carried most thyroid clonotypes expanded above 0.001.

In this sample, this clonotype turned up a few times. Its specificity is not known. Researchers took RNA transcripts and amplified the TCR beta CDR3 regions from them. The TCR CDR3 first-round RT-PCR relied on the HTBI primer set. TCRdb reanalysed the multiplex PCR reads using MiXCR and keeps one entry per CDR3 protein. The sample consists of around 350,000 distinct CDR3 sequences, roughly 14% of them appearing once. For the diagnoses, clinical symptoms, serum thyroxine and TRAb, thyroid ultrasound and orbital computed tomography were used. Cells are PBMCs isolated from 9 to 10 ml of fresh blood. Sequencing was performed on blood. This clonotype originated in a woman aged 25 to 45 with Graves' ophthalmopathy.

The CDR3 sequence is CASSPKQGDQPQHF. CDR3 DNA sequence: TGTGCCAGCTCACCGAAACAGGGTGACCAGCCCCAGCATTTT. J is TRBJ1-5 and V is TRBV18; tentatively, D is TRBD1 (6 bases). With 3 bases removed from V and 7 bases from J, the gap between germline ends came to 13 bases. Germline V gene data show CDR1 as KGHSH and CDR2 as LQKENI. The CDR3 has 14 amino acids.